This T cell receptor (beta chain) derives from a study of cytomegalovirus exposure and HLA in healthy donors. Study-level points and caveats: With further analysis later on, most CMV-associated TCR beta chains appeared HLA-restricted. Common viral pathogens were later found to be apparently linked to several of the most significant clusters.

The PCR had 60 Vbeta and 13 Jbeta primers. The data were produced by immunoSEQ multiplex PCR, yet TCRdb's version contains in-frame clones alone and is incomplete. The sample has 150,000 to 200,000 clones, about 80% seen once; the top ten hold roughly 9.3%. There were likely unrecorded immune exposures, though donors were nominally healthy when sampled. As concerns this clone: What it binds is not known.

V was trimmed by 5 bases and J by 1 base, leaving 9 bases between them. CDR3 size: 13 residues. Germline-derived CDR1 and CDR2 are SGHTS and YDEGEE. The sequencing input was PBMCs. The sequence derives from a man between 18 and 35 years old in good health and CMV-seropositive. The chain has TRBV5-8 and TRBJ1-1; no clear D gene. CDR3 DNA: TGTGCCAGCAGTGGGCCCGGGAACACTGAAGCTTTCTTT. Translation: CASSGPGNTEAFF.